A selection of T cell receptor beta chains follows, all from one sample in a study of identical twins. TCRdb reanalysed the 5' RACE reads using MiXCR and keeps one entry per CDR3 protein. There are approximately 1.8 million distinct CDR3 sequences in the sample; around a third occur only once, and approximately 0.29% lies in the top ten. The sequenced sample was cord blood. These receptors came from a newborn girl in good health. Both conserved end residues are part of each CDR3. Each record gives: clone size, V gene, CDR3 protein. Clone size is given for some rows only: seen once, a few or many times, or a class if the clone is expanded.

abundance: -
v_gene: TRBV29-1
CDR3aa: CSVPPRPGTGSNEQFF

abundance: -
v_gene: TRBV6-6
CDR3aa: CASSSGLLADTQYF

abundance: few
v_gene: TRBV4-1
CDR3aa: CASSQQGAPSGNTIYF

abundance: -
v_gene: TRBV4-2
CDR3aa: CASSPDIGRYNEQFF

abundance: -
v_gene: TRBV5-1
CDR3aa: CAGSIKTGNYGYTF

abundance: -
v_gene: TRBV2
CDR3aa: CASSEKSQGGYEQYF

abundance: -
v_gene: TRBV20-1
CDR3aa: CSANEPSSYNEQYF

abundance: -
v_gene: TRBV4-1
CDR3aa: CASSQLAGGTGANVLTF

abundance: few
v_gene: TRBV28
CDR3aa: CASSFGDREVFGYTF

abundance: -
v_gene: TRBV2
CDR3aa: CASRLGTSAKNIQYF

abundance: -
v_gene: TRBV9
CDR3aa: CASSPGTIQNQPQHF

abundance: few
v_gene: TRBV6-2/TRBV6-3
CDR3aa: CASSHRVWYEQFF

abundance: -
v_gene: TRBV27
CDR3aa: CASSLKGAPTDTQYF

abundance: few
v_gene: TRBV11-2
CDR3aa: CASSLAAIEQYF

abundance: -
v_gene: TRBV4-1
CDR3aa: CASSQQQGDQPQHF

abundance: -
v_gene: TRBV6-5
CDR3aa: CASSYSVPWDTSYEQYF

abundance: few
v_gene: TRBV20-1
CDR3aa: CSADGLAKNIQYF

abundance: few
v_gene: TRBV20-1
CDR3aa: CSARDPSGPETQYF

abundance: few
v_gene: TRBV27
CDR3aa: CASSSLSGLPQGNEQFF

abundance: -
v_gene: TRBV5-1
CDR3aa: CASSSTGGRNSPLHF

abundance: few
v_gene: TRBV6-1
CDR3aa: CASSEFSGTAYNEQFF

abundance: once
v_gene: TRBV7-2
CDR3aa: CASSPGGLSETQYF

abundance: few
v_gene: TRBV12-3/TRBV12-4
CDR3aa: CASSAGTTDRYGYTF

abundance: -
v_gene: TRBV20-1
CDR3aa: CSARTSGRNTDTQYF

abundance: -
v_gene: TRBV27
CDR3aa: CASSLDLRPPYINEQYF

abundance: few
v_gene: TRBV10-3
CDR3aa: CAIKGQGTDTQYF

abundance: once
v_gene: TRBV20-1
CDR3aa: CSARGSGQPQHF

abundance: -
v_gene: TRBV5-4
CDR3aa: CASSRNQGGTEAFF

abundance: -
v_gene: TRBV7-8
CDR3aa: CASSERLDLETQYF

abundance: -
v_gene: TRBV11-2
CDR3aa: CASSLMDTRGGEQFF

abundance: -
v_gene: TRBV7-6
CDR3aa: CASSLAGGIGEKLFF

abundance: -
v_gene: TRBV10-1
CDR3aa: CASSEYRGPYNEQFF

abundance: many
v_gene: TRBV28
CDR3aa: CASSFPSGGSYEQYF

abundance: many
v_gene: TRBV29-1
CDR3aa: CSVWGTYNEQFF

abundance: -
v_gene: TRBV11-1
CDR3aa: CASSSRNSMTGLRYEQYF

abundance: -
v_gene: TRBV12-3/TRBV12-4
CDR3aa: CASRSRTQRLGETQYF

abundance: many
v_gene: TRBV4-2
CDR3aa: CASSQVSGTYEQYF

abundance: -
v_gene: TRBV5-6
CDR3aa: CASSGTGVPLNTDTQYF

abundance: -
v_gene: TRBV4-2
CDR3aa: CASSQDRDNNEKLFF

abundance: -
v_gene: TRBV7-2
CDR3aa: CASSASGRGNTDTQYF

abundance: -
v_gene: TRBV20-1
CDR3aa: CSATQARGEKLFF